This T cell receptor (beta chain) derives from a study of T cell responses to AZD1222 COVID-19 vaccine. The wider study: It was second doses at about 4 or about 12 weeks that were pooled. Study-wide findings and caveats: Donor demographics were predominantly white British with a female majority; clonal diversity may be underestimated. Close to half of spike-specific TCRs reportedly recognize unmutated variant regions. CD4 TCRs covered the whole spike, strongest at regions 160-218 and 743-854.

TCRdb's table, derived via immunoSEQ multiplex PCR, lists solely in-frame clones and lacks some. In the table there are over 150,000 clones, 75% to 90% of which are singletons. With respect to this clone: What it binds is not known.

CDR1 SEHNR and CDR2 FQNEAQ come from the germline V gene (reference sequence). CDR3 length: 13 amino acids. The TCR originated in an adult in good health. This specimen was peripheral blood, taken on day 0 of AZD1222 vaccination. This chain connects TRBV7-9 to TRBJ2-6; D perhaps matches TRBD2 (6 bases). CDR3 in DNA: TGTCCACCGGGCGGGGCTGGGGCCAACGTCCTGACTTTC. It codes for CPPGGAGANVLTF.